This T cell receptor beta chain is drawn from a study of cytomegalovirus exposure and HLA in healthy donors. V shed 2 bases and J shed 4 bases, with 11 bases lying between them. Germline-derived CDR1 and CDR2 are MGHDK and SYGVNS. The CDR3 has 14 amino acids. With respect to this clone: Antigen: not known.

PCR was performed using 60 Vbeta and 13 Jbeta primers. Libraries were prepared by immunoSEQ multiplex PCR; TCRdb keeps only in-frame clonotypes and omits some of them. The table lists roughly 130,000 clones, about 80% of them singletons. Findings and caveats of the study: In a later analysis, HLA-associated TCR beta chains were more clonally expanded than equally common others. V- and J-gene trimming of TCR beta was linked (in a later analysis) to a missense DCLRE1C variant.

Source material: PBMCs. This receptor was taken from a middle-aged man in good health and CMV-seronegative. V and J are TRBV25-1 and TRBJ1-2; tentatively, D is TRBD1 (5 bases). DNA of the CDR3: TGTGCCAGCAGTGAAAGTCAGGGACTCTATGGCTACACCTTC. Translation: CASSESQGLYGYTF.